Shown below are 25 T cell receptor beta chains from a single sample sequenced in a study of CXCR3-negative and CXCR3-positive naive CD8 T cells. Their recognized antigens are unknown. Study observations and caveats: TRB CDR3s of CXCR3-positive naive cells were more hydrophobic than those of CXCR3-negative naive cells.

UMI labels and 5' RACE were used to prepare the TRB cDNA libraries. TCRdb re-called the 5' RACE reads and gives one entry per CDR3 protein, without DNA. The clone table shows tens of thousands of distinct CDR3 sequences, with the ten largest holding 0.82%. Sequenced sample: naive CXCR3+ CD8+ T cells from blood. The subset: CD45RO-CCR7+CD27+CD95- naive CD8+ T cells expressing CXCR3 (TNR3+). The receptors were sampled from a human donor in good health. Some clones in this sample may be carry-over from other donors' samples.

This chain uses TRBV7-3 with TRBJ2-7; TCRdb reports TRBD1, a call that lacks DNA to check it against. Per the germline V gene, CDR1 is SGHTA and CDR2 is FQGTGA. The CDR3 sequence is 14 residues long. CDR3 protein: CASSSPPWLYEQYF.

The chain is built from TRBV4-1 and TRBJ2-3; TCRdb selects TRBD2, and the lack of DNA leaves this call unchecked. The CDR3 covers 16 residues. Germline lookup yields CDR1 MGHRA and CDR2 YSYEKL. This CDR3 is CASSQIAGTLTDTQYF.

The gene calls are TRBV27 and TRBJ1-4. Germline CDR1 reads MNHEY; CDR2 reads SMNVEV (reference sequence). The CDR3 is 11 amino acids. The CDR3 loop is CASKVGEKLFF.

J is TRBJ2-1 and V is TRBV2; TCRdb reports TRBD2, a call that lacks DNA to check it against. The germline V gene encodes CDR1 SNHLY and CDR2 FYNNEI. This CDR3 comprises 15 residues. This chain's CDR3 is CASRDRGGSYNEQFF. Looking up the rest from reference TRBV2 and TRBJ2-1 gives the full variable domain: EPEVTQTPSHQVTQMGQEVILRCVPISNHLYFYWYRQILGQKVEFLVSFYNNEISEKSEIFDDQFSVERPDGSNFTLKIRSTKLEDSAMYFCASRDRGGSYNEQFFGPGTRLTVL.

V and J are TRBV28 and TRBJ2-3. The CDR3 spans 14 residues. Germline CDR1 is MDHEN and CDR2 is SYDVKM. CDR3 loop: CASSLVGRADTQYF.

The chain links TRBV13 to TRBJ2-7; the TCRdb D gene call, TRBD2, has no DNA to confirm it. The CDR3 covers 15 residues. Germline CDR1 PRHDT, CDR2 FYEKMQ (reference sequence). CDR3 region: CASSPGGNGGYEQYF. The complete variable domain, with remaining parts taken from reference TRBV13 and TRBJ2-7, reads AAGVIQSPRHLIKEKRETATLKCYPIPRHDTVYWYQQGPGQDPQFLISFYEKMQSDKGSIPDRFSAQQFSDYHSELNMSSLELGDSALYFCASSPGGNGGYEQYFGPGTRLTVT.

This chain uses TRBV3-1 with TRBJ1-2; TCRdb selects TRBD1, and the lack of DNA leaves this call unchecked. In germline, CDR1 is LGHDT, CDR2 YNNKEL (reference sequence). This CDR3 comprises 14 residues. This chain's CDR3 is CASSTAGGIYGYTF.

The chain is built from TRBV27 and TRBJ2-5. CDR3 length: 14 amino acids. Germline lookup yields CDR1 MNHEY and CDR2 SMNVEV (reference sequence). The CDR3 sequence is CASSFERSLETQYF.

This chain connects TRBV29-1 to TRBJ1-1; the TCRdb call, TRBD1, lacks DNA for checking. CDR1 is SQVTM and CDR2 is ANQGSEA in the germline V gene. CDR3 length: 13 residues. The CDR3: CSVVPGLNTEAFF.

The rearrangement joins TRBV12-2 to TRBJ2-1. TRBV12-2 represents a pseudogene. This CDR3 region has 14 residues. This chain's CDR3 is CASRLGRNYNEQFF.

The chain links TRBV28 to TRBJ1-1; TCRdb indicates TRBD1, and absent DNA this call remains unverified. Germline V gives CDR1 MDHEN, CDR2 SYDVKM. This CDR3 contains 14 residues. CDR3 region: CASTQDRRNTEAFF. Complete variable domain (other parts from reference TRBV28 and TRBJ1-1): DVKVTQSSRYLVKRTGEKVFLECVQDMDHENMFWYRQDPGLGLRLIYFSYDVKMKEKGDIPEGYSVSREKKERFSLILESASTNQTSMYLCASTQDRRNTEAFFGQGTRLTVV.

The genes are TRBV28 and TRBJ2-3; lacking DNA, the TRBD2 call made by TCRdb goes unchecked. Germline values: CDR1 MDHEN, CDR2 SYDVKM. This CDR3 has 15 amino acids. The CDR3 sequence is CASSFTSGSTDTQYF.

This chain's CDR3 is CASGMGQRNTEAFF. The V and J genes are TRBV28 and TRBJ1-1; TCRdb reports TRBD1, a call that lacks DNA to check it against. This CDR3 is 14 amino acids long. The V gene's germline CDR1 is MDHEN and CDR2 SYDVKM.

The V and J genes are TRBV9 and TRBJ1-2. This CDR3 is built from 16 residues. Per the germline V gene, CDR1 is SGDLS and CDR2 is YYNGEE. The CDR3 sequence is CASSVASTHSNYGYTF.

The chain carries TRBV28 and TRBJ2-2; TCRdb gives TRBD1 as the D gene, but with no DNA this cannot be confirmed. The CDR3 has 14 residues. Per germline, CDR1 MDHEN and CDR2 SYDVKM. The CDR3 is CASSLRSGAGELFF.

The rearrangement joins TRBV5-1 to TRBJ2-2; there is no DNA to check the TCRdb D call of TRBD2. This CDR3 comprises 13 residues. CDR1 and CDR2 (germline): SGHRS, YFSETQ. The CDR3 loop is CASSPRRVGELFF.

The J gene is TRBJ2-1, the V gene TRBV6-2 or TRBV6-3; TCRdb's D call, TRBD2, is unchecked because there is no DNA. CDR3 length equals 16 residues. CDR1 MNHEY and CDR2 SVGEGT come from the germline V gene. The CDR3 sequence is CASSPLASGSYNEQFF.

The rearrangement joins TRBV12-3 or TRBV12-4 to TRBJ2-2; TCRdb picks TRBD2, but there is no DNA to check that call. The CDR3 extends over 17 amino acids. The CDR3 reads CASSSLATGTRAGELFF.

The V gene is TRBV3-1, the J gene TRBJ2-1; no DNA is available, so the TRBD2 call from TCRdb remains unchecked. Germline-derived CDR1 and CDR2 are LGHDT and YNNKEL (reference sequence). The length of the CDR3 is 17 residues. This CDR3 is CASSYFSGGAIDNEQFF.

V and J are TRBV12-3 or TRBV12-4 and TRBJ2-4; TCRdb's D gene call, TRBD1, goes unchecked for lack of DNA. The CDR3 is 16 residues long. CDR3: CASSPRTGKAKNIQYF.

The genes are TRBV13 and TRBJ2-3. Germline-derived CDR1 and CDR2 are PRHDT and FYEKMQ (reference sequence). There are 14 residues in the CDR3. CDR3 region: CASSLGLASDTQYF.

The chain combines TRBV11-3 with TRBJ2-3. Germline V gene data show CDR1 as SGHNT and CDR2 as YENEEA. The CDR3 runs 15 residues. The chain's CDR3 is CASSSFADSTDTQYF. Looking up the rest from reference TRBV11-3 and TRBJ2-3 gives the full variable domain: EAGVVQSPRYKIIEKKQPVAFWCNPISGHNTLYWYLQNLGQGPELLIRYENEEAVDDSQLPKDRFSAERLKGVDSTLKIQPAELGDSAVYLCASSSFADSTDTQYFGPGTRLTVL.

CDR3 sequence reads: CASSIATAGNTDTQYF. The chain links TRBV5-4 to TRBJ2-3; TCRdb picks TRBD2, but there is no DNA to check that call. Germline V gene lookup returns CDR1 SGHNT and CDR2 YYREEE (reference sequence). The CDR3 consists of 16 residues.

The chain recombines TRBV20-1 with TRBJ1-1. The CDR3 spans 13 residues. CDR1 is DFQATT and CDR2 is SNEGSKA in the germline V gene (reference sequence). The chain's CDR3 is CSARDLGRTEAFF.

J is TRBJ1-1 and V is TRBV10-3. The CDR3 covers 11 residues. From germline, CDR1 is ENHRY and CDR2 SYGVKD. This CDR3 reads CAISSNTEAFF.